This entry concerns a single TCR beta chain. Only in-frame clones appear in the TCRdb table, and some are missing; sequencing was by immunoSEQ multiplex PCR. The sample includes roughly 190,000 clones, 91% of them seen just once. CDR1 and CDR2 from the germline V gene are ENHRY and SYGVKD. The CDR3 length is 14 residues. The V end lost 5 bases, the J end lost 0 bases, and 8 bases lay between the germline ends. These data come from a study of control samples from healthy donors and cancer patients. The receptor comes from a man under 40 in good health. This sequence joins TRBV10-3 and TRBJ1-3; no clear D gene. Input material: blood. The CDR3 reads CAISPQSSGNTIYF. In DNA, the CDR3 is TGTGCCATCAGTCCCCAAAGCTCTGGAAACACCATATATTTT.